Presented here are 20 T cell receptor beta chains from one specimen sequenced in a study of CD8 T cells in Susac syndrome. Random hexamers were used to reverse transcribe an amount of roughly 0.5 to 1 ug RNA. TCRdb redid the calling of the immunoSEQ multiplex PCR reads with MiXCR, one entry per CDR3 protein. The data contain around 130,000 distinct CDR3 sequences, roughly 95% of them singletons. Sequenced sample: CD4+ T cells from PBMCs. The receptor source for this set is a human donor in good health.

V gene TRBV7-2 combines with J gene TRBJ1-1; D is ambiguous. In germline, CDR1 is SGHTA, CDR2 FQGNSA. Trimming left V 1 base short and J 0 bases short, with 9 bases between. The CDR3 is 15 residues long. The CDR3 reads CASSLGYSMNTEAFF. CDR3 bases: TGTGCCAGCAGCTTAGGGTACAGCATGAACACTGAAGCTTTCTTT.

The sample holds one count of this clonotype. This chain links TRBV12-3 or TRBV12-4 with TRBJ2-1, with D unresolved. The V end lost 1 base, the J end lost 10 bases, and 5 bases lay between the germline ends. The CDR3 consists of 11 residues. The CDR3 nucleotides read TGTGCCAGCAGTTTAGGTACGGAGCAGTTCTTC. Translation: CASSLGTEQFF.

This clonotype was observed a single time. The chain is built from TRBV29-1 and TRBJ1-1; D might be TRBD1 (5 bases). Germline assignment: CDR1 SQVTM and CDR2 ANQGSEA. The CDR3 consists of 13 residues. V was cut by 4 bases and J by 1 base, with 10 bases left in between. CDR3: CSVGDPTNTEAFF. In nucleotides, the CDR3 is TGCAGCGTTGGGGACCCCACGAACACTGAAGCTTTCTTT.

The chain employs TRBV18 and TRBJ2-3; 10 nucleotides line up with TRBD1. This CDR3 is 14 amino acids long. From germline, CDR1 is KGHSH and CDR2 LQKENI. The V gene end was trimmed by 6 bases and the J gene end by 5 bases; junction bases not matched to a gene: 5. The CDR3 DNA sequence: TGTGCCAGCTCCCGGGACAGGGGCGAAGATACGCAGTATTTT. As protein: CASSRDRGEDTQYF.

CDR3 sequence (DNA): TGCAGCGCCCCAACCCGGGGAATAGGGTCTGAGCAGTTCTTC. Translated, it gives CSAPTRGIGSEQFF. V gene TRBV29-1 combines with J gene TRBJ2-1; the D gene is possibly TRBD2 (5 bases). Germline V gene sequence: CDR1 SQVTM, CDR2 ANQGSEA. CDR3 length equals 14 residues. V lost 7 bases to trimming and J lost 9 bases, with 22 bases between them.

V usage is TRBV9 and J usage is TRBJ2-7, with 7 bases matching TRBD2. This CDR3 contains 16 residues. The V gene end was trimmed by 4 bases and the J gene end by 5 bases; junction bases not matched to a gene: 15. Per germline, CDR1 SGDLS and CDR2 YYNGEE. The CDR3 DNA sequence: TGTGCCAGCAGCCCCCGGGTGGGAGGGGCCACTCACGAGCAGTACTTC. Residues: CASSPRVGGATHEQYF.

V usage is TRBV18 and J usage is TRBJ2-7; 9 positions agree with TRBD1. Unmatched junction bases numbered 1, after V lost 2 bases and J lost 5 bases. The germline V gene encodes CDR1 KGHSH and CDR2 LQKENI. This CDR3 has 13 amino acids. This CDR3 is CASSPDRGDEQYF. The CDR3 DNA reads TGTGCCAGCTCACCAGACAGGGGGGACGAGCAGTACTTC.

The genes are TRBV7-2 and TRBJ2-6; TRBD1 is a possible D gene (7 bases). V shed 5 bases and J shed 4 bases, with 12 bases lying between them. The CDR3 is 15 residues long. Germline loops: CDR1 SGHTA, CDR2 FQGNSA. CDR3 amino acids: CASSIQGRGANVLTF. The CDR3, as DNA: TGTGCCAGCAGCATACAGGGGAGGGGGGCCAACGTCCTGACTTTC.

The rearrangement links TRBV3-1 to TRBJ2-3; weak D call: TRBD2 (6 bases). Germline V gene data show CDR1 as LGHDT and CDR2 as YNNKEL (reference sequence). The V end lost 3 bases, the J end lost 8 bases, and 9 bases lay between the germline ends. The CDR3 consists of 12 residues. DNA for the CDR3: TGTGCCAGCAGCCACTCCGGGGGTACGCAGTATTTT. Amino acid sequence: CASSHSGGTQYF.

J is TRBJ1-5 and V is TRBV7-2; D may be TRBD1 (6 bases). V was shortened by 6 bases and J by 7 bases, with 16 bases between the two germline ends. Germline V gene lookup returns CDR1 SGHTA and CDR2 FQGNSA. The CDR3 contains 14 residues. CDR3 residues: CASSYRVGGQPQHF. CDR3 sequence (DNA): TGTGCCAGCAGTTACAGGGTTGGAGGACAGCCCCAGCATTTT. Full variable domain (outside the CDR3, taken from reference TRBV7-2 and TRBJ1-5): GAGVSQSPSNKVTEKGKDVELRCDPISGHTALYWYRQSLGQGLEFLIYFQGNSAPDKSGLPSDRFSAERTGGSVSTLTIQRTQQEDSAVYLCASSYRVGGQPQHFGDGTRLSIL.

This clonotype was counted once. The rearrangement links TRBV12-3 or TRBV12-4 to TRBJ1-5; D is uncertain. Trimming removed 5 bases from V and 4 bases from J, with 12 bases in between. The CDR3 has 14 residues. CDR3 DNA sequence: TGTGCCAGCAGTCTACGGAGGGTAAATCAGCCCCAGCATTTT. This gives the protein CASSLRRVNQPQHF.

V and J are TRBV3-1 and TRBJ2-7; the D call may be TRBD1 or TRBD2 (5 bases each). Per germline, CDR1 LGHDT and CDR2 YNNKEL (reference sequence). The CDR3 length is 14 residues. Trimming pared 8 bases from V and 1 base from J, leaving 15 bases between. DNA for the CDR3: TGTGCCAGCCACGGGACGGGAAGATCCTACGAGCAGTACTTC. It codes for CASHGTGRSYEQYF.

The CDR3 here is CASSGTSGRAGDYNEQFF. The CDR3 bases are TGTGCCAGCAGCGGGACTAGCGGGAGGGCGGGGGACTACAATGAGCAGTTCTTC. This sequence joins TRBV12-3 or TRBV12-4 and TRBJ2-1; 16 bases agree with TRBD2. The length of the CDR3 is 18 residues. V lost 6 bases and J lost 3; bases outside the gene matches: 8.

This clonotype has only one observation. V usage is TRBV10-3 and J usage is TRBJ2-5; unclear D gene. The CDR3 is 13 residues long. Deletions cut 2 bases from V and 2 bases from J, with 6 bases between. The germline gives CDR1 ENHRY, CDR2 SYGVKD. In DNA, the CDR3 is TGTGCCATCAGTGAGCCACTACAAGAGACCCAGTACTTC. It encodes CAISEPLQETQYF.

The chain has TRBV3-1 and TRBJ1-1; unclear D gene. V lost 3 bases and J lost 2, with 10 bases in between. The CDR3 totals 14 residues. The germline V gene encodes CDR1 LGHDT and CDR2 YNNKEL (reference sequence). The CDR3 here is CASSQDPGNTEAFF. The CDR3 bases are TGTGCCAGCAGCCAGGACCCGGGAAACACTGAAGCTTTCTTT.

This sequence joins TRBV29-1 and TRBJ1-2, with TRBD1 as a possible D gene (5 bases). CDR3 length: 11 amino acids. Germline loops: CDR1 SQVTM, CDR2 ANQGSEA. The V gene lost 4 bases and the J gene lost 8 bases, with 11 bases spanning the gap. CDR3 region: CSVADDRGYTF. CDR3 DNA: TGCAGCGTTGCGGACGACAGAGGCTACACCTTC.

The V and J genes are TRBV28 and TRBJ1-4, with D hard to call. The V gene's germline CDR1 is MDHEN and CDR2 SYDVKM. The CDR3 has 13 amino acids. V was pared by 8 bases and J by 6 bases, with 13 bases between. CDR3 nucleotide sequence: TGTGCCAGCGTCGACTTTCCCTATGAAAAACTGTTTTTT. This gives the protein CASVDFPYEKLFF.

The J gene is TRBJ2-5, the V gene TRBV3-1; maybe TRBD1 (7 bases). V shed 3 bases and J shed 5 bases, with 13 bases lying between them. Germline V CDR1 and CDR2: LGHDT, YNNKEL (reference sequence). The CDR3 covers 14 residues. The DNA for the CDR3 is TGTGCCAGCAGCCATGACAGGGACTTGGAGACCCAGTACTTC. Its protein product is CASSHDRDLETQYF.

The rearrangement joins TRBV6-6 to TRBJ2-1; 11 positions agree with TRBD2. Germline loops: CDR1 MNHNY, CDR2 SVGAGI (reference sequence). After removal of 2 bases from V and 6 bases from J, the junction contained 6 bases not matched to a gene. The CDR3 extends over 16 amino acids. CDR3: CASSYPGTSGFNEQFF. CDR3 DNA: TGTGCCAGCAGTTACCCCGGGACTAGCGGCTTCAATGAGCAGTTCTTC.

The J gene is TRBJ1-2, the V gene TRBV29-1; the D is unclear. This CDR3 has 10 amino acids. Germline CDR1 SQVTM, CDR2 ANQGSEA. Trimming pared 4 bases from V and 3 bases from J, leaving 3 bases between. The CDR3: CSVGHYGYTF. CDR3 nucleotide sequence: TGCAGCGTTGGGCACTATGGCTACACCTTC.